This T cell receptor beta chain comes out of a study of blood T cells in healthy people across ages. A second PCR of roughly 7 to 11 cycles used a sample-barcoded 5' primer and a J-beta primer mix. TCRdb reprocessed the 5' RACE reads via MiXCR and lists one record per CDR3 protein. The sample yields approximately 1.5 million distinct CDR3 sequences, about 35% seen once. This clonotype was picked up a small number of times. Germline-derived CDR1 and CDR2 are SGHRS and YFSETQ. The CDR3 is 14 residues long. The V gene end was trimmed by 4 bases and the J gene end by 6 bases; junction bases not matched to a gene: 8.

This sequence joins TRBV5-1 and TRBJ1-2; TRBD1 aligns across 8 bases. Sequencing used blood. The clonotype comes from a young woman in good health. For the CDR3, the DNA is TGCGCCAGCAGCGCGGGACAGGATGTCCATGGCTACACCTTC. Protein sequence: CASSAGQDVHGYTF.